The sequence of this TCR beta chain was determined in a study of shared clonotypes between healthy human individuals. Measured with immunoSEQ multiplex PCR; TCRdb has only the in-frame clones, and not every one. The sample lists a few hundred thousand clones, around 95% occurring once. Selected positively for CCR7 and CD45RO-negative, naive CD8 cells excluded terminally differentiated effector memory CD45RA+ cells. The CDR3 consists of 16 residues. Germline-derived CDR1 and CDR2 are SGHKS and YYEKEE (reference sequence). Trimming removed 0 bases from V and 5 bases from J, with 14 bases in between. Sequenced: naive CD8+ T cells sorted from blood. V usage is TRBV5-5 and J usage is TRBJ2-2; D may be TRBD2 (5 bases). This clonotype was obtained from a woman in her 30s in good health. The CDR3 is CASSLAYGWETGELFF. CDR3 nucleotide sequence: TGTGCCAGCAGCTTGGCTTACGGGTGGGAGACCGGGGAGCTGTTTTTT. Using reference TRBV5-5 and TRBJ2-2 for the parts outside the CDR3, the full variable domain is DAGVTQSPTHLIKTRGQQVTLRCSPISGHKSVSWYQQVLGQGPQFIFQYYEKEERGRGNFPDRFSARQFPNYSSELNVNALLLGDSALYLCASSLAYGWETGELFFGEGSRLTVL.